The entry below describes one T cell receptor beta chain. This entry is derived from a study of OX40 agonist ivuxolimab in advanced cancers. The CDR3 sequence is 17 residues long. Per the germline V gene, CDR1 is SEHNR and CDR2 is FQNEAQ (reference sequence). Deletions cut 2 bases from V and 5 bases from J, with 21 bases between. This table comes from immunoSEQ multiplex PCR, and its TCRdb copy is limited to in-frame clones, with some not included. The sample includes some 32,000 clones, roughly 83% seen only once; the top ten take more than 20%. The chain links TRBV7-9 to TRBJ1-2; no reliable D call. This clonotype was sampled from an adult with an advanced solid tumor such as melanoma, head and neck, liver or kidney cancer. This sample comprised CD4+ or CD8+ T cells sorted from blood, obtained in a trial of the OX40 agonist ivuxolimab. The CDR3 nucleotides read TGTGCCAGCAGCTTAAGATTGGAGACTAGCGATGGGTATGGCTACACCTTC. This gives the protein CASSLRLETSDGYGYTF. Drawing the rest from reference TRBV7-9 and TRBJ1-2, the complete variable domain is DTGVSQNPRHKITKRGQNVTFRCDPISEHNRLYWYRQTLGQGPEFLTYFQNEAQLEKSRLLSDRFSAERPKGSFSTLEIQRTEQGDSAMYLCASSLRLETSDGYGYTFGSGTRLTVV.